Shown below are 31 T cell receptor beta chains from a single sample sequenced in a study of cytomegalovirus exposure and HLA in healthy donors. The PCR used 60 Vbeta and 13 Jbeta primers. Assay used: immunoSEQ multiplex PCR; TCRdb lists only in-frame clones, some missing. Of just over 200,000 clones listed, 65% to 80% are singletons. Sample: PBMCs. Receptors were obtained from a man aged 50-60 years in good health and CMV-seronegative.

This chain connects TRBV5-1 to TRBJ2-5, with 7 nucleotides matching TRBD2. This CDR3 spans 13 amino acids. The junction had 1 base not matched to a gene; V was cut back by 3 bases and J by 2 bases. The germline CDR1 and CDR2 sequences are SGHRS and YFSETQ. The CDR3 coding sequence is TGCGCCAGCAGCTATAGCGGGCAAGAGACCCAGTACTTC. Its protein product is CASSYSGQETQYF.

This sequence joins TRBV27 and TRBJ2-1; D is perhaps TRBD1 (5 bases). The CDR3 is made up of 13 amino acids. Germline CDR1 and CDR2: MNHEY and SMNVEV (reference sequence). V was trimmed by 2 bases and J by 8 bases, leaving 10 bases between them. Here the CDR3 reads CASSLRGRDEQFF. CDR3 bases: TGTGCCAGCAGTTTAAGGGGCCGGGATGAGCAGTTCTTC.

The chain couples TRBV5-1 to TRBJ2-5; 9 bases map to TRBD1. The end of the DNA is better explained by TRBJ2-7, so the J call may be wrong. Germline V gives CDR1 SGHRS, CDR2 YFSETQ. This CDR3 is 15 amino acids long. CDR3 region: CASSLGGQGSYEQYF. CDR3 bases: TGCGCCAGCAGCTTGGGGGGACAGGGCTCCTACGAGCAGTACTTC.

The V and J genes are TRBV7-9 and TRBJ1-4; D not certain. V lost 5 bases and J 8 bases, leaving 12 bases between the germline ends. This CDR3 comprises 13 residues. Germline V CDR1 and CDR2: SEHNR, FQNEAQ (reference sequence). The CDR3 sequence: CASSRLPEEKLFF. The CDR3 DNA sequence: TGTGCCAGCAGCCGACTTCCCGAGGAAAAACTGTTTTTT.

The rearrangement uses TRBV27 and TRBJ1-6; no definite D call. The germline CDR1 and CDR2 sequences are MNHEY and SMNVEV (reference sequence). Trimming cost V 3 bases and J 0 bases, with 12 bases left between them. The CDR3 sequence is 17 residues long. The CDR3 DNA follows: TGTGCCAGCAGTTTCCGCCTTCACAGCTCCTATAATTCACCCCTCCACTTT. Translation: CASSFRLHSSYNSPLHF.

The rearrangement uses TRBV5-1 and TRBJ1-5; D possibly corresponds to TRBD1 (6 bases). Germline loops: CDR1 SGHRS, CDR2 YFSETQ. There are 13 residues in the CDR3. Deletions cut 5 bases from V and 4 bases from J, with 10 bases between. Written as DNA, the CDR3 is TGCGCCAGCAGTGCGGACAGTAATCAGCCCCAGCATTTT. Translating it yields CASSADSNQPQHF.

The chain links TRBV6-5 to TRBJ1-2, with TRBD1 as a possible D gene (6 bases). Germline CDR1 MNHEY, CDR2 SVGAGI. The CDR3 has 12 amino acids. V lost 4 bases and J 5 bases, leaving 8 bases between the germline ends. DNA for the CDR3: TGTGCCAGCAGTTTACAGGGATATGGCTACACCTTC. It specifies CASSLQGYGYTF.

This clone was seen a handful of times. The chain uses TRBV29-1 and TRBJ2-1; 12 bases are a match to TRBD2. In germline, CDR1 is SQVTM, CDR2 ANQGSEA. CDR3 size: 14 residues. Losses at the gene ends were 7 bases for V and 9 bases for J; bases not matched to a gene: 10. CDR3 nucleotides: TGCAGCGCCCTAGCGGGAGGGCCTTGGGTTGAGCAGTTCTTC. Protein product: CSALAGGPWVEQFF.

The chain recombines TRBV6-1 with TRBJ2-1; 7 nucleotides match TRBD2. With 6 bases clipped from V and 7 bases from J, the junction kept 3 bases outside the gene matches. Looked up from germline, CDR1 is MNHNS and CDR2 is SASEGT. The length of the CDR3 is 12 residues. CDR3 bases: TGTGCCAGCAGCGGGAGGATGAATGAGCAGTTCTTC. It encodes CASSGRMNEQFF.

This chain uses TRBV5-4 with TRBJ2-2, with 8 bases aligning to TRBD1. Germline V gives CDR1 SGHNT, CDR2 YYREEE (reference sequence). With 4 bases clipped from V and 6 bases from J, the junction kept 8 bases outside the gene matches. CDR3 length: 15 residues. CDR3 amino acids: CASSPTQGVPGELFF. CDR3 nucleotide sequence: TGTGCCAGCAGCCCTACACAGGGGGTGCCCGGGGAGCTGTTTTTT.

J is TRBJ1-1 and V is TRBV7-9, with 7 positions matching TRBD1. The CDR3 has 14 residues. The germline CDR1 and CDR2 sequences are SEHNR and FQNEAQ (reference sequence). Losses at the gene ends were 7 bases for V and 1 base for J; bases not matched to a gene: 6. As DNA, the CDR3 is TGTGCCAGCATCCGAGGGGGCGGGAACACTGAAGCTTTCTTT. Protein: CASIRGGGNTEAFF.

In its sample, this clone was seen once. This CDR3 reads CATSRPGGKRNTIYF. In nucleotides, the CDR3 is TGTGCCACCAGCAGGCCAGGGGGAAAGAGAAACACCATATATTTT. V is TRBV15 and J is TRBJ1-3, with 7 positions matching TRBD1. J gave up 5 bases and V 3 bases, and 7 bases lay outside the gene matches. The CDR3 extends over 15 amino acids. Germline V gives CDR1 LNHNV, CDR2 YYDKDF (reference sequence).

This clone was found once. CDR3 nucleotide sequence: TGTGCCATCAGGAGCGGGAGTTCAAGAGATACGCAGTATTTT. This sequence encodes CAIRSGSSRDTQYF. The chain couples TRBV10-3 to TRBJ2-3; the match to TRBD2 covers 8 bases. J lost 5 bases, V lost 6 bases, and 7 bases had no gene match. Germline V CDR1 and CDR2: ENHRY, SYGVKD. This CDR3 has 14 amino acids.

This chain connects TRBV19 to TRBJ2-7, with 10 positions matching TRBD2. This CDR3 region has 15 residues. J lost 3 bases, V lost 6 bases, and 8 bases had no gene match. Germline V gene sequence: CDR1 LNHDA, CDR2 SQIVND (reference sequence). CDR3 DNA sequence: TGTGCCAGTAGACGGACTAGCGGAGGGAGCTACGAGCAGTACTTC. Translating gives CASRRTSGGSYEQYF.

To note about this clone: Other DNA sequences of this sample code for an identical CDR3. This chain connects TRBV30 to TRBJ1-1, with D unresolved. The V and J ends lost 0 bases and 1 base respectively, with 6 bases between them. The CDR3 loop spans 13 amino acids. Germline CDR1 is GTSNPN and CDR2 is SVGIG (reference sequence). CDR3 nucleotide sequence: TGTGCCTGGAGTGTACTCCGGAACACTGAAGCTTTCTTT. Its translation is CAWSVLRNTEAFF.

This chain links TRBV27 with TRBJ2-1; 8 bases align to TRBD2. Trimming took 6 bases from V and 5 from J; bases not matched to a gene: 15. The germline gives CDR1 MNHEY, CDR2 SMNVEV (reference sequence). The CDR3 sequence is 17 residues long. The CDR3 DNA reads as TGTGCCAGCAGGTCGGGGGGGGCAGCGGGAGTTCACAATGAGCAGTTCTTC. Protein sequence: CASRSGGAAGVHNEQFF.

The chain recombines TRBV2 with TRBJ2-3, with 8 positions matching TRBD2. This CDR3 comprises 13 residues. V gave up 7 bases and J gave up 0 bases; unmatched junction bases: 0. Germline values: CDR1 SNHLY, CDR2 FYNNEI. The CDR3 reads CASKRESTDTQYF. Written as DNA, the CDR3 is TGTGCCAGCAAGCGGGAGAGCACAGATACGCAGTATTTT.

To note about this clone: The same CDR3 can be traced to other DNA sequences in this sample. The chain carries TRBV27 and TRBJ1-5, with D possibly being TRBD1 (5 bases). This CDR3 region has 14 residues. Trimming took 2 bases from V and 4 from J, leaving 9 bases between them. Germline loops: CDR1 MNHEY, CDR2 SMNVEV (reference sequence). The CDR3 sequence: CASSLRQSNQPQHF. The CDR3 coding sequence is TGTGCCAGCAGTTTAAGACAGTCTAATCAGCCCCAGCATTTT.

The rearrangement uses TRBV19 and TRBJ2-7; maybe TRBD2 (5 bases). The V gene's germline CDR1 is LNHDA and CDR2 SQIVND (reference sequence). Trimming took off 3 bases at V and 1 base at J, with 16 bases between the two ends. The CDR3 is made up of 16 amino acids. Here the CDR3 reads CASSILFGLTSYEQYF. Here the CDR3 DNA reads TGTGCCAGTAGTATCCTTTTTGGACTGACTTCCTACGAGCAGTACTTC.

V usage is TRBV6-1 and J usage is TRBJ2-5; TRBD1 aligns across 8 bases. The germline CDR1 and CDR2 sequences are MNHNS and SASEGT. Trimming took 6 bases from V and 1 from J; bases not matched to a gene: 4. The CDR3 is made up of 14 amino acids. The DNA of the CDR3 is TGTGCCAGCAGAAGGACAGGGAGCCAAGAGACCCAGTACTTC. Amino acids: CASRRTGSQETQYF.

The chain has TRBV29-1 and TRBJ2-5; 9 bases line up with TRBD2. With 4 bases clipped from V and 0 bases from J, the junction kept 12 bases outside the gene matches. CDR1 and CDR2 from the germline V gene are SQVTM and ANQGSEA. This CDR3 is 17 amino acids long. The CDR3 loop is CSVGASSGIWYQETQYF. As DNA, the CDR3 is TGCAGCGTTGGAGCGTCTAGCGGGATTTGGTACCAAGAGACCCAGTACTTC.

The J gene is TRBJ2-5, the V gene TRBV7-2; tentative D call: TRBD1 (5 bases). V was trimmed by 0 bases and J by 2 bases, leaving 13 bases between them. Per germline, CDR1 SGHTA and CDR2 FQGNSA. The CDR3 spans 16 residues. CDR3 DNA sequence: TGTGCCAGCAGCTTAGCAGCCCAAGGGGTTCAAGAGACCCAGTACTTC. This translates into CASSLAAQGVQETQYF.

The CDR3 sequence: CASSFRLAGSGSYEQYF. The CDR3, as DNA: TGTGCCAGCAGCTTTAGACTAGCGGGGAGCGGTTCCTACGAGCAGTACTTC. The chain joins TRBV7-8 to TRBJ2-5; 11 bases fit TRBD2. Near its end, the DNA agrees better with TRBJ2-7, so the J call may be wrong. The CDR3 runs to 17 residues. In germline, CDR1 is SGHVS, CDR2 FQNEAQ.

To note about this clone: A read error may account for a junction end that differs from germline. The chain is built from TRBV9 and TRBJ2-2, with D perhaps matching TRBD2 (5 bases). The CDR3 runs to 15 residues. The germline V gene has CDR1 SGDLS and CDR2 YYNGEE. CDR3 amino acids: CASSRSAENTGELFF. The CDR3 DNA sequence: TGTGCCAGCAGTCGGTCAGCGGAGAACACCGGAGAGCTGTTTTTT.

The gene calls are TRBV2 and TRBJ2-3; D possibly corresponds to TRBD1 (5 bases). The germline V and J ends were trimmed by 3 bases and 5 bases, with 18 bases remaining between them. The CDR3 is made up of 16 amino acids. Germline CDR1 is SNHLY and CDR2 is FYNNEI. The CDR3 sequence is CASSDLFGARVDTQYF. In DNA form, the CDR3 reads TGTGCCAGCAGTGACCTTTTTGGGGCCCGCGTAGATACGCAGTATTTT.

The genes are TRBV28 and TRBJ2-7; 9 bases are shared with TRBD1. Trimming cost V 7 bases and J 7 bases; bases outside gene matches: 11. Germline V CDR1 and CDR2: MDHEN, SYDVKM. The CDR3 sequence is 14 residues long. Here the CDR3 reads CASIHGTGSKEQYF. CDR3 bases: TGTGCCAGCATCCACGGGACAGGGTCGAAAGAGCAGTACTTC. The whole variable domain, filled in from reference TRBV28 and TRBJ2-7, reads DVKVTQSSRYLVKRTGEKVFLECVQDMDHENMFWYRQDPGLGLRLIYFSYDVKMKEKGDIPEGYSVSREKKERFSLILESASTNQTSMYLCASIHGTGSKEQYFGPGTRLTVT.

The V call is TRBV19, the J call TRBJ1-2; 9 bases map to TRBD1. V shed 7 bases, J shed 5 bases, and the junction held 11 bases outside the gene matches. The CDR3 has 15 amino acids. CDR1 LNHDA and CDR2 SQIVND come from the germline V gene (reference sequence). The CDR3 DNA follows: TGTGCCAGTACCATGAGGGGAGGACAGGGGTATGGCTACACCTTC. It is translated as CASTMRGGQGYGYTF.

V gene TRBV27 combines with J gene TRBJ2-7; 8 nucleotides agree with TRBD1. The germline CDR1 and CDR2 sequences are MNHEY and SMNVEV (reference sequence). Trimming removed 5 bases from V and 7 bases from J; junction bases left unmatched: 13. The CDR3 is 15 residues long. The CDR3 coding sequence is TGTGCCAGCAGTGGACGAGGGACAGGCCTAGGGGAGCAGTACTTC. It specifies CASSGRGTGLGEQYF.

A few counts support this clone. The genes are TRBV7-2 and TRBJ1-1; possible D gene TRBD1, 5 bases. CDR3 length equals 15 residues. In germline, CDR1 is SGHTA, CDR2 FQGNSA. V shed 6 bases and J shed 6 bases, with 20 bases lying between them. In nucleotides, the CDR3 is TGTGCCAGCAGAGGACGGTCAGGGTTCATCGCTGAAGCTTTCTTT. It encodes CASRGRSGFIAEAFF.

The chain joins TRBV12-5 to TRBJ2-6; possible D gene TRBD2, 6 bases. V lost 6 bases, J lost 3 bases, and 12 bases lay in between. Per the germline V gene, CDR1 is LGHNT and CDR2 is FRNRAP. There are 15 residues in the CDR3. CDR3 protein: CASGIGGSGANVLTF. CDR3 nucleotides: TGTGCTAGTGGGATCGGGGGAAGTGGGGCCAACGTCCTGACTTTC.

The chain has TRBV5-6 and TRBJ2-1; D perhaps matches TRBD2 (5 bases). Germline loops: CDR1 SGHDT, CDR2 YYEEEE. V lost 3 bases, J lost 0 bases, and 13 bases lay in between. This CDR3 has 16 residues. The CDR3 nucleotides read TGTGCCAGCAGCTCTGACGGGAAACACTCCTACAATGAGCAGTTCTTC. Its translation: CASSSDGKHSYNEQFF.